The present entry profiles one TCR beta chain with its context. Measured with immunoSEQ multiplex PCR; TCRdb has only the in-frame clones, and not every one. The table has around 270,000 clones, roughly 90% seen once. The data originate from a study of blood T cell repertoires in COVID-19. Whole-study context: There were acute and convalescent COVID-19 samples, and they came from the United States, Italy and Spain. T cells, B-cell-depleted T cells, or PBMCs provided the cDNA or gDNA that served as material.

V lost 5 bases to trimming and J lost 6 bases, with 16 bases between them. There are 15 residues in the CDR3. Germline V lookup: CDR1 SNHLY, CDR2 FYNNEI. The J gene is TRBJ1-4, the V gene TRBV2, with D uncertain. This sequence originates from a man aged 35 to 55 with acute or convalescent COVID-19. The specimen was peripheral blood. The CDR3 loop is CASSPNSLFDEKLFF. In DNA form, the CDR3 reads TGTGCCAGCAGTCCGAACAGCCTCTTTGATGAAAAACTGTTTTTT. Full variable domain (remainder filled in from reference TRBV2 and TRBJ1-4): EPEVTQTPSHQVTQMGQEVILRCVPISNHLYFYWYRQILGQKVEFLVSFYNNEISEKSEIFDDQFSVERPDGSNFTLKIRSTKLEDSAMYFCASSPNSLFDEKLFFGSGTQLSVL.